The 20 T cell receptor beta chains given below trace back to one sample, sequenced in a study of early T cells in non-severe SARS-CoV-2 infection. TCRdb ran MiXCR on the 5' RACE reads and lists one entry per CDR3 protein. This table has tens of thousands of distinct CDR3 sequences, approximately 4.8% appearing once. Specimen: whole blood. The receptor set was obtained from an adult who was a healthcare worker with PCR-confirmed SARS-CoV-2 infection or an uninfected control (not recorded which).

This clonotype was detected ten times or more. The CDR3, as DNA: TGTGCCAGCTCACCGACTAGCGGGAATTCGGATACGCAGTATTTT. It is translated as CASSPTSGNSDTQYF. This chain uses TRBV18 with TRBJ2-3; the match to TRBD2 covers 11 bases. The CDR3 is 15 amino acids. Germline CDR1 and CDR2: KGHSH and LQKENI. V dropped 3 bases and J dropped 6; count of bases not matched to a gene: 5.

By frequency in the sample, this clonotype is large. The chain carries TRBV14 and TRBJ2-1, with D unresolved. Trimming took off 3 bases at V and 7 bases at J, with 7 bases between the two ends. Germline V gene lookup returns CDR1 SGHDN and CDR2 FVKESK. This CDR3 is 12 amino acids long. In nucleotides, the CDR3 is TGTGCCAGCAGCCAGAAGCTTAATGAGCAGTTCTTC. Translation: CASSQKLNEQFF.

Details on this clonotype: Its ends do not fully match the called genes, so a read error is possible. The rearrangement joins TRBV4-2 to TRBJ2-1, with a tentative D call TRBD2 (6 bases). The CDR3 runs 13 residues. Germline V gene data show CDR1 as LGHNA and CDR2 as YNFKEQ. The CDR3, as DNA: TGTGCCAGCAGCCCCGAACGGGGACTTCCCACCCTCTTC. Translating gives CASSPERGLPTLF.

This clonotype was seen repeatedly, ten times or more. The gene calls are TRBV20-1 and TRBJ1-5; 7 bases agree with TRBD1. This CDR3 spans 13 amino acids. V was clipped by 5 bases and J by 4 bases; unmatched bases: 5. The germline V gene has CDR1 DFQATT and CDR2 SNEGSKA (reference sequence). The CDR3 region has the DNA TGCAGTGCTGCGGGGACAGCGAATCAGCCCCAGCATTTT. It translates to CSAAGTANQPQHF.

In its sample, this clonotype was seen a few times. The chain couples TRBV20-1 to TRBJ2-7, with TRBD1 matching 10 bases. This CDR3 spans 14 amino acids. The junction had 9 bases not matched to a gene; V was cut back by 6 bases and J by 4 bases. CDR1 and CDR2 from the germline V gene are DFQATT and SNEGSKA (reference sequence). CDR3 amino acids: CSADFDRGQYEQYF. CDR3 DNA: TGCAGTGCAGACTTCGACAGGGGGCAATACGAGCAGTACTTC.

V is TRBV5-6 and J is TRBJ1-1; no definite D call. CDR3 size: 14 residues. Trimming shortened V by 1 base and J by 0 bases, and 7 bases separated the two germline ends. CDR1 is SGHDT, CDR2 YYEEEE, per germline. The CDR3 reads CASSLKPMNTEAFF. The CDR3 DNA sequence: TGTGCCAGCAGCTTGAAACCGATGAACACTGAAGCTTTCTTT. Full variable domain (missing parts from reference TRBV5-6 and TRBJ1-1): DAGVTQSPTHLIKTRGQQVTLRCSPKSGHDTVSWYQQALGQGPQFIFQYYEEEERQRGNFPDRFSGHQFPNYSSELNVNALLLGDSALYLCASSLKPMNTEAFFGQGTRLTVV.

This clonotype was recorded many times. The V and J genes are TRBV7-9 and TRBJ2-1; 7 positions agree with TRBD2. The CDR3 has 16 amino acids. V was pared by 5 bases and J by 7 bases, with 14 bases of the junction left unmatched. The germline V gene encodes CDR1 SEHNR and CDR2 FQNEAQ (reference sequence). For the CDR3, the DNA is TGTGCCAGCAGCCCCTTCTGGGCGGGAGCAATGAATGAGCAGTTCTTC. It codes for CASSPFWAGAMNEQFF.

Many counts were recorded for this clonotype. The chain combines TRBV3-1 with TRBJ2-7; 12 nucleotides align to TRBD1. J gave up 6 bases and V 5 bases, and 5 bases lay outside the gene matches. The CDR3 is 14 amino acids. The germline V gene has CDR1 LGHDT and CDR2 YNNKEL (reference sequence). The DNA of the CDR3 is TGTGCCAGCAGCAAGGGACAGGGGGCGGGCGAGCAGTACTTC. This codes for CASSKGQGAGEQYF.

This clonotype was found many times. This chain connects TRBV6-1 to TRBJ2-3; the match to TRBD2 covers 8 bases. Germline V lookup: CDR1 MNHNS, CDR2 SASEGT. J was trimmed by 4 bases and V by 6 bases; bases with no gene match: 9. The CDR3 spans 15 residues. The CDR3 here is CASRYGLAGADTQYF. CDR3 sequence (DNA): TGTGCCAGCAGGTACGGACTAGCTGGCGCAGATACGCAGTATTTT.

V usage is TRBV18 and J usage is TRBJ2-1; tentative D call: TRBD1 (5 bases). The germline V gene has CDR1 KGHSH and CDR2 LQKENI. This CDR3 comprises 15 residues. Trimming took 3 bases from V and 3 from J, leaving 12 bases between them. DNA of the CDR3: TGTGCCAGCTCACCGGGGCGGTGGAACTACAATGAGCAGTTCTTC. This translates into CASSPGRWNYNEQFF.

This clonotype was observed a handful of times. J is TRBJ2-7 and V is TRBV5-1; D possibly corresponds to TRBD1 (5 bases). V dropped 5 bases and J dropped 2 bases, with 11 bases sitting between them. Per the germline V gene, CDR1 is SGHRS and CDR2 is YFSETQ. This CDR3 is built from 13 residues. The CDR3: CASRTESTYEQYF. CDR3 nucleotides: TGCGCCAGCAGGACAGAAAGTACCTACGAGCAGTACTTC.

This clonotype was picked up many times. The chain joins TRBV2 to TRBJ1-1; D is uncertain. Germline V gene lookup returns CDR1 SNHLY and CDR2 FYNNEI. Trimming cost V 6 bases and J 2 bases, with 7 bases left between them. The CDR3 sequence is 12 residues long. The CDR3 protein is CASSRINTEAFF. The CDR3 DNA sequence: TGTGCCAGCAGCCGAATCAACACTGAAGCTTTCTTT. Full variable domain (remainder filled in from reference TRBV2 and TRBJ1-1): EPEVTQTPSHQVTQMGQEVILRCVPISNHLYFYWYRQILGQKVEFLVSFYNNEISEKSEIFDDQFSVERPDGSNFTLKIRSTKLEDSAMYFCASSRINTEAFFGQGTRLTVV.

This clonotype was seen just once. At one end the junction does not follow the germline gene, possibly because of a read error. The J gene is TRBJ2-1, the V gene TRBV7-6; 9 bases map to TRBD1. The CDR3 contains 15 residues. Germline-derived CDR1 and CDR2 are SGHVS and FNYEAQ. The chain's CDR3 is CASIKTGGVYNKQFF. Here the CDR3 DNA reads TGTGCCAGCATCAAAACAGGGGGCGTATACAATAAGCAGTTCTTC.

This clonotype was seen repeatedly, ten times or more. The rearrangement joins TRBV28 to TRBJ1-5; unclear D gene. Germline CDR1 MDHEN, CDR2 SYDVKM. V was shortened by 7 bases and J by 1 base, with 17 bases between the two germline ends. The CDR3 length is 16 residues. The CDR3 spells CASKLFRSSSNQPQHF. As DNA, the CDR3 is TGTGCCAGCAAATTATTTAGGAGTTCGAGCAATCAGCCCCAGCATTTT.

This clonotype was counted between two and nine times. This rearrangement joins TRBV6-2 or TRBV6-3 to TRBJ2-7; no reliable D call. CDR1 and CDR2 (germline): MNHEY, SVGEGT. The CDR3 is made up of 13 amino acids. Trimming removed 2 bases from V and 5 bases from J, with 10 bases in between. CDR3 region: CASSYPTANEQYF. DNA for the CDR3: TGTGCCAGCAGTTACCCCACCGCCAACGAGCAGTACTTC.

This clonotype has a count of ten or more. V usage is TRBV12-3 or TRBV12-4 and J usage is TRBJ1-4; perhaps TRBD1 as D (6 bases). The CDR3 length is 15 residues. The V end lost 5 bases, the J end lost 6 bases, and 16 bases lay between the germline ends. The CDR3 DNA reads as TGTGCCAGCAGTGCCTCAGGGGTAGGGTATGAAAAACTGTTTTTT. Translated: CASSASGVGYEKLFF.

This clonotype was found many times. This sequence joins TRBV20-1 and TRBJ2-1; D is perhaps TRBD1 (5 bases). The germline V gene encodes CDR1 DFQATT and CDR2 SNEGSKA (reference sequence). With 3 bases removed from V and 7 bases from J, the gap between germline ends came to 10 bases. There are 12 residues in the CDR3. CDR3 DNA: TGCAGTGCTAGCAGGGTTGGGAATGAGCAGTTCTTC. This gives the protein CSASRVGNEQFF.

At least ten counts were recorded for this clonotype. The rearrangement joins TRBV27 to TRBJ1-3, with unresolved D. CDR1 is MNHEY, CDR2 SMNVEV, per germline (reference sequence). Trimming removed 3 bases at V and 0 bases at J, with 6 bases between. The CDR3 loop spans 14 amino acids. The CDR3, as DNA: TGTGCCAGCAGTTTTACACCCTCTGGAAACACCATATATTTT. This encodes CASSFTPSGNTIYF.

This clonotype turned up a few times. The chain joins TRBV29-1 to TRBJ2-1; possible D gene TRBD2, 5 bases. V lost 4 bases and J 8 bases, leaving 15 bases between the germline ends. The CDR3 runs 13 residues. Germline CDR1 and CDR2: SQVTM and ANQGSEA. CDR3 in amino acids: CSVVASRNYEQFF. CDR3 nucleotides: TGCAGCGTTGTGGCTAGCCGGAATTATGAGCAGTTCTTC.

Worth noting for this clonotype: This clone may be a read error of a much larger clone one base away. The chain employs TRBV28 and TRBJ1-4; D gene uncertain. The CDR3 is made up of 10 amino acids. CDR1 is MDHEN and CDR2 is SYDVKM in the germline V gene. The germline V and J ends were trimmed by 5 bases and 10 bases, with 5 bases remaining between them. The CDR3 sequence: CASSRVKLFF. The CDR3 DNA follows: TGTGCCAGCAGTCGCGTAAAACTGTTTTTT.